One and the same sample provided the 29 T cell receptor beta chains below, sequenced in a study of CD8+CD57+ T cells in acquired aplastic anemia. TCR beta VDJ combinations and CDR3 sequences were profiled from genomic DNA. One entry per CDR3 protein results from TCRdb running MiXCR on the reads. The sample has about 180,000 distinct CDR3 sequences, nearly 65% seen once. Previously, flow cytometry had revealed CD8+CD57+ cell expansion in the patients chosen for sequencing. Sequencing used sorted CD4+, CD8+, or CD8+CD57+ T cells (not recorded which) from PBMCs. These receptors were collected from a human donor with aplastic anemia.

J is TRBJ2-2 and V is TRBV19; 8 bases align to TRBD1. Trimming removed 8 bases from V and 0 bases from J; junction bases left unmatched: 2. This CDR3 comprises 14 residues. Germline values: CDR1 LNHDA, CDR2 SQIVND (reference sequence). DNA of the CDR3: TGTGCCAGTTCGGACAGGGCGAACACCGGGGAGCTGTTTTTT. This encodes CASSDRANTGELFF.

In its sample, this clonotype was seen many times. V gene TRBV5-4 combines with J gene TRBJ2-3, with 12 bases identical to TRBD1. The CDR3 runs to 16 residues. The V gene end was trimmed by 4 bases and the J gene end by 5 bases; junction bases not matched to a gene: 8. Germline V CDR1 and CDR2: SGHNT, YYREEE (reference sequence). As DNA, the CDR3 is TGTGCCAGCAGCAACCGGGACAGGGGGCTAGAAGATACGCAGTATTTT. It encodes CASSNRDRGLEDTQYF.

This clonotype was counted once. This chain's CDR3 is CASSTSGTGLIGYTF. Here the CDR3 DNA reads TGTGCCAGCAGTACTTCCGGGACAGGGTTAATTGGCTACACCTTC. This sequence joins TRBV12-3 or TRBV12-4 and TRBJ1-2; TRBD1 aligns across 9 bases. V lost 5 bases and J lost 7; bases outside the gene matches: 11. The CDR3 is 15 residues long.

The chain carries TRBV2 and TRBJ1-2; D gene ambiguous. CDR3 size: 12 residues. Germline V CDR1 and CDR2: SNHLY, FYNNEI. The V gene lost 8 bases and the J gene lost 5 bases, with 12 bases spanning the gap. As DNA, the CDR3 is TGTGCCAGCGTAGGCGACGGGTATGGCTACACCTTC. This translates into CASVGDGYGYTF.

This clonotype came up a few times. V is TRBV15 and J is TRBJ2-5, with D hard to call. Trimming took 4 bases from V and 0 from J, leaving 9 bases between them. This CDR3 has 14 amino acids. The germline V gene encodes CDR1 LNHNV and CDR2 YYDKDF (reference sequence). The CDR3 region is CATSIVGNQETQYF. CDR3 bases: TGTGCCACCAGCATTGTAGGGAACCAAGAGACCCAGTACTTC.

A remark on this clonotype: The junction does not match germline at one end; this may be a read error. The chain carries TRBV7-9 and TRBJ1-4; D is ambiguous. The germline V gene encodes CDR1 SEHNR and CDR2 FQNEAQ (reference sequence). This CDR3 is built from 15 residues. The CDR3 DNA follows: TGTGCCAGCAGCCCTCAGGAGGAAACTAATGAGAAACTGTTTTTT. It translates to CASSPQEETNEKLFF.

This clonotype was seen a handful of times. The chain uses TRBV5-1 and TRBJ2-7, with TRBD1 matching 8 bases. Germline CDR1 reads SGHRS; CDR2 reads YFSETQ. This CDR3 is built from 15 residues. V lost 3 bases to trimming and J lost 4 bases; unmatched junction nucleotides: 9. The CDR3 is CASSSGTGRQYEQYF. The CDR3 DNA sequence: TGCGCCAGCAGCTCCGGGACAGGCCGACAGTACGAGCAGTACTTC.

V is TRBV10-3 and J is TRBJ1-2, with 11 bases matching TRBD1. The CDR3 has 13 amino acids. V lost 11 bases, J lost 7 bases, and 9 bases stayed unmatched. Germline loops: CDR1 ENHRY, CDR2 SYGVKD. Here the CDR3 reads CASSGQGAFGYTF. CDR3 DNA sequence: TGTGCCTCAAGTGGACAGGGGGCCTTTGGCTACACCTTC.

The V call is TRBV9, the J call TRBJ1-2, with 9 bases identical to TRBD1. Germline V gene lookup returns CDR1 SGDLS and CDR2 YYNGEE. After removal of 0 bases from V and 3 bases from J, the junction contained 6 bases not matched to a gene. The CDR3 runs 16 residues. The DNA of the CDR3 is TGTGCCAGCAGCGTAGGCGGGACAGGGCTACACTATGGCTACACCTTC. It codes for CASSVGGTGLHYGYTF.

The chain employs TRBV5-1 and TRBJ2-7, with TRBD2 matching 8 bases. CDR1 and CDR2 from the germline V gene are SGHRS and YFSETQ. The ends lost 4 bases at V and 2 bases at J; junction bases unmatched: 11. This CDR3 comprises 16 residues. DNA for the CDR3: TGCGCCAGCAGCCGACAAAGCGGGGGCCAAGCCTACGAGCAGTACTTC. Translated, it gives CASSRQSGGQAYEQYF.

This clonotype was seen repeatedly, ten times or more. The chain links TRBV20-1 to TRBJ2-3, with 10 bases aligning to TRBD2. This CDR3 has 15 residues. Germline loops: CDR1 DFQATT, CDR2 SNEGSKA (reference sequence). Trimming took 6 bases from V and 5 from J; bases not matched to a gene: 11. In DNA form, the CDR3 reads TGCAGTGCCCTTCCCCCGGGACTAGCGATAGATACGCAGTATTTT. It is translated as CSALPPGLAIDTQYF.

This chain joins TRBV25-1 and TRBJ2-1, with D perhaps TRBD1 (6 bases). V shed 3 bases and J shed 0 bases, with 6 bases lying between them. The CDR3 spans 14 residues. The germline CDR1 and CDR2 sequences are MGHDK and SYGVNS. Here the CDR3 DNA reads TGTGCCAGCAGTGACAGGGGCTCCTACAATGAGCAGTTCTTC. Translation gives CASSDRGSYNEQFF.

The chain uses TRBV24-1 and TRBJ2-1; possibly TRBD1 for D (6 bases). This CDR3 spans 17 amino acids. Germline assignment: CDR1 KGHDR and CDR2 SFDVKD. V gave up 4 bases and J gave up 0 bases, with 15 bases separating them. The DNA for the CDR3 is TGTGCCACCAGTGACACCGGGACATTAGGCTCCTACAATGAGCAGTTCTTC. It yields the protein CATSDTGTLGSYNEQFF.

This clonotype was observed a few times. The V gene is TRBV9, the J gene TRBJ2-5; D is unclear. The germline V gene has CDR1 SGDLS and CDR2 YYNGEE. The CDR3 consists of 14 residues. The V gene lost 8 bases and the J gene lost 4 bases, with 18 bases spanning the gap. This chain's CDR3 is CASSIPKRGETQYF. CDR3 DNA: TGTGCCAGTAGCATCCCAAAACGAGGAGAGACCCAGTACTTC.

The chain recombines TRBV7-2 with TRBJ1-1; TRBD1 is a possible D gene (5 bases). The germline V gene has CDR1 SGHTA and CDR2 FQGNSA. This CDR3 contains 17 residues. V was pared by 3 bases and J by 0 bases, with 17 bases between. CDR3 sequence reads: CASSLDLVGALNTEAFF. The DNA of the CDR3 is TGTGCCAGCAGCTTGGACTTGGTTGGGGCTCTGAACACTGAAGCTTTCTTT.

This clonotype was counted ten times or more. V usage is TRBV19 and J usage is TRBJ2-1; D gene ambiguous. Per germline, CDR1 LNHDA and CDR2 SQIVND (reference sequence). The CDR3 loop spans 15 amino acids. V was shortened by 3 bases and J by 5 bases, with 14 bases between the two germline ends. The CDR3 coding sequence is TGTGCCAGTAGTATCTTTGGAGCATCAAACAATGAGCAGTTCTTC. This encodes CASSIFGASNNEQFF.

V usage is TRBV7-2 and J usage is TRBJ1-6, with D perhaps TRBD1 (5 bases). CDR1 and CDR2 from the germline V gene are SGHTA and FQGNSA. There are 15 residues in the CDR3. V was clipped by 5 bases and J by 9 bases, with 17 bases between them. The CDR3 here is CASSLTWTGTSPLHF. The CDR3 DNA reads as TGTGCCAGCAGCCTCACGTGGACGGGGACTTCACCCCTCCACTTT.

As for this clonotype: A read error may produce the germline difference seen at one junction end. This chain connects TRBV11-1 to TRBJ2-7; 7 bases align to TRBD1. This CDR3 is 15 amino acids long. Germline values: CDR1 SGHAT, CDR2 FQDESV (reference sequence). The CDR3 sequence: CASSPAGTETYEQYF. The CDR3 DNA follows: TGCGCCAGCAGCCCGGCCGGGACAGAAACCTACGAGCAGTACTTC. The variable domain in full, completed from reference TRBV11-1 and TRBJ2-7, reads EAEVAQSPRYKITEKSQAVAFWCDPISGHATLYWYRQILGQGPELLVQFQDESVVDDSQLPKDRFSAERLKGVDSTLKIQPAELGDSAMYLCASSPAGTETYEQYFGPGTRLTVT.

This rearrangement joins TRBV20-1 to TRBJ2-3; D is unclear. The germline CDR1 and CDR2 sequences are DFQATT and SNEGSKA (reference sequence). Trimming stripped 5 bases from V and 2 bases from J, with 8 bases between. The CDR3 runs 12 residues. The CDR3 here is CSAPPATDTQYF. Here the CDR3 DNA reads TGCAGTGCTCCCCCAGCCACAGATACGCAGTATTTT.

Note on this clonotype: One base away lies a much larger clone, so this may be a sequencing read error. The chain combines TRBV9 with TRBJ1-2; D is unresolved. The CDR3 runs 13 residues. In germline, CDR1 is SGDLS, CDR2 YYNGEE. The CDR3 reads CVSSVEGPYGYTF. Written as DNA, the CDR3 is TGTGTCAGCAGCGTAGAAGGCCCCTATGGCTACACCTTC.

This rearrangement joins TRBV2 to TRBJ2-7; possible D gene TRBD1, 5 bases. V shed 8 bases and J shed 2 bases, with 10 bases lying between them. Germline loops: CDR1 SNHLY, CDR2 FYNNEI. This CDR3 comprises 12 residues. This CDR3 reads CASATEAYEQYF. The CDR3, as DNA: TGTGCCAGCGCGACAGAGGCCTACGAGCAGTACTTC.

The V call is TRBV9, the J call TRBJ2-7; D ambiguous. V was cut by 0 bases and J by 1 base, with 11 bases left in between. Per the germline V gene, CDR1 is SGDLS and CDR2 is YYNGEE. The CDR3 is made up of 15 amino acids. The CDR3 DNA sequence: TGTGCCAGCAGCGTAGGGCCCTTGGGGTCCTACGAGCAGTACTTC. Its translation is CASSVGPLGSYEQYF.

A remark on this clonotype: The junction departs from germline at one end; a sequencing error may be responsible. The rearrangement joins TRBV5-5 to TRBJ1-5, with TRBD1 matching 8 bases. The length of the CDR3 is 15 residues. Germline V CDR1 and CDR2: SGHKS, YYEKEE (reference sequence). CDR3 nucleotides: TGCGCCAGCAGCCCGACAGGGGTGAGCAATCAGCCCCAGCATTTT. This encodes CASSPTGVSNQPQHF. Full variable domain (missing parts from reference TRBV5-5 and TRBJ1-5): DAGVTQSPTHLIKTRGQQVTLRCSPISGHKSVSWYQQVLGQGPQFIFQYYEKEERGRGNFPDRFSARQFPNYSSELNVNALLLGDSALYLCASSPTGVSNQPQHFGDGTRLSIL.

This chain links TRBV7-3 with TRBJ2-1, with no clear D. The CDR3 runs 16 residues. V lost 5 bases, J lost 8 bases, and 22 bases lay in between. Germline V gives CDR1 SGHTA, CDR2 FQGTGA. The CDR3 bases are TGTGCCAGCAGCCCTAACTTGATTTGGGCTTTCGATGAGCAGTTCTTC. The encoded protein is CASSPNLIWAFDEQFF.

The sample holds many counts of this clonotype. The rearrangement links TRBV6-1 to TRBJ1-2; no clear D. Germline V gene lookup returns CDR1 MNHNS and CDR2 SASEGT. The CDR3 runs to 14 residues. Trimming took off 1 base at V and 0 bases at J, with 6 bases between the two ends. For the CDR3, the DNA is TGTGCCAGCAGTGAAGTCAGAGCTAACTATGGCTACACCTTC. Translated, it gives CASSEVRANYGYTF.

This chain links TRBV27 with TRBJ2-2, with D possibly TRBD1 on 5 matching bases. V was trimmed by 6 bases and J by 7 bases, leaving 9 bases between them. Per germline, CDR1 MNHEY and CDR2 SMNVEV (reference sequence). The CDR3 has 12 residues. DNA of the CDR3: TGTGCCAGCAGGGGGCCGGACGGGGAGCTGTTTTTT. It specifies CASRGPDGELFF.

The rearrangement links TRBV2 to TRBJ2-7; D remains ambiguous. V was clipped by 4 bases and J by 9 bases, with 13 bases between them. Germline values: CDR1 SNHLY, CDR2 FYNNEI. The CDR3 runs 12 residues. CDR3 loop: CASSGETSAQYF. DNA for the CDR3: TGTGCCAGCAGTGGAGAGACCTCGGCGCAGTACTTC. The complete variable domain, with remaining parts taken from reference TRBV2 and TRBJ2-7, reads EPEVTQTPSHQVTQMGQEVILRCVPISNHLYFYWYRQILGQKVEFLVSFYNNEISEKSEIFDDQFSVERPDGSNFTLKIRSTKLEDSAMYFCASSGETSAQYFGPGTRLTVT.

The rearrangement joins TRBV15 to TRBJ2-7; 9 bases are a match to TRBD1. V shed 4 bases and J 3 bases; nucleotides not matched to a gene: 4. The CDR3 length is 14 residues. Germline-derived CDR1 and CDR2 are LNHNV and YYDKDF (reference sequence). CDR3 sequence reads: CATSNSGQGYEQYF. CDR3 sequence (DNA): TGTGCCACCAGCAACTCGGGACAGGGCTACGAGCAGTACTTC.

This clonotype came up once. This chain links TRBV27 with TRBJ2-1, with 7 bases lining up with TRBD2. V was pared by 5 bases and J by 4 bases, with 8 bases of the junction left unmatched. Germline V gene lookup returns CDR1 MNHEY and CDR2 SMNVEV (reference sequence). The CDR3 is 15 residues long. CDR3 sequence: CASSTRDYPYNEQFF. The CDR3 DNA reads TGTGCCAGCAGTACCAGGGACTACCCTTACAATGAGCAGTTCTTC.